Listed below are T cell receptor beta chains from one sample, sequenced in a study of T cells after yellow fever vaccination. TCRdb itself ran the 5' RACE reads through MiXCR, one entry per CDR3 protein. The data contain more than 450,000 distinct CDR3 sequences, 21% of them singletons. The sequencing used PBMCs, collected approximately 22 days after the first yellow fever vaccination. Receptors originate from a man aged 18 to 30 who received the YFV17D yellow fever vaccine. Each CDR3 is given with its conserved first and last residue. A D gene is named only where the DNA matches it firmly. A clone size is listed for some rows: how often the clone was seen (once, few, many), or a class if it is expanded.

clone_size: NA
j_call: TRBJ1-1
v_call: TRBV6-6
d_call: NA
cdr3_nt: TGTGCCACCTCTACTGGGGCCACTGAAGCTTTCTTT
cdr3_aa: CATSTGATEAFF

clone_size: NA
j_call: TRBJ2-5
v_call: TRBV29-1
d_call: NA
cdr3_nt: TGCAGCGTTGTGGCACTACTCCAAGAGACCCAGTACTTC
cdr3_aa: CSVVALLQETQYF

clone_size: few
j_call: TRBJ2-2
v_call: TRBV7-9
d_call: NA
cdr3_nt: TGTGCCAGCAGCCATTCTCGGACCGTTACCGGGGAGCTGTTTTTT
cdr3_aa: CASSHSRTVTGELFF

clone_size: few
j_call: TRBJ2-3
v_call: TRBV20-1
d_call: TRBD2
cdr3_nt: TGCAGTGCTTTAGCGGGACGGGGCACAGATACGCAGTATTTT
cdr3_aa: CSALAGRGTDTQYF

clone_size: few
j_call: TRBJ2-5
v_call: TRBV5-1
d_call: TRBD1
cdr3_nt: TGCGCCAGCAGCCTCGGACAGGGGCTAGGAGAGACCCAGTACTTC
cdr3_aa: CASSLGQGLGETQYF

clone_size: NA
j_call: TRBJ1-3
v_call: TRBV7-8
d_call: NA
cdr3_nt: TGTGCCAGCAGCTTATGGAGGGAGGGAAACACCATATATTTT
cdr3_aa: CASSLWREGNTIYF

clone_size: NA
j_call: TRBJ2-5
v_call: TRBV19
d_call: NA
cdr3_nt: TGTGCCAGTAGTCCCCTCGGATCCACTACAGAGACCCAGTACTTC
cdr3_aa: CASSPLGSTTETQYF

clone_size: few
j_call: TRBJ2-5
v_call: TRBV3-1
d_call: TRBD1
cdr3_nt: TGTGCCAGCAGCCAAGATCTGCAGGGGGTAGAGACCCAGTACTTC
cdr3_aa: CASSQDLQGVETQYF

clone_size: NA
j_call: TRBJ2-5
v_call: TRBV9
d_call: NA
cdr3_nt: TGTGCCAGCAGCACTTCGGGTGGAACTACAGAGACCCAGTACTTC
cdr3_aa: CASSTSGGTTETQYF

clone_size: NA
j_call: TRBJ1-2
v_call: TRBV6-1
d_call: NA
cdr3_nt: TGTGCCAGCAGCAGTGACAGACAAAGCGGAGGCTACACCTTC
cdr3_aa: CASSSDRQSGGYTF

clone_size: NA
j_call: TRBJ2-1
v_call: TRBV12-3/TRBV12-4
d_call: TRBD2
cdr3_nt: TGTGCCAGCAGTTTATCAGCGGGAGGCAATGAGCAGTTCTTC
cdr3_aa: CASSLSAGGNEQFF

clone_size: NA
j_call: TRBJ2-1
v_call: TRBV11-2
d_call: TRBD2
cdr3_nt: TGTGCCAGCAGCCCGACTAGCGGGGTAAAGGATGAGCAGTTCTTC
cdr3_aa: CASSPTSGVKDEQFF

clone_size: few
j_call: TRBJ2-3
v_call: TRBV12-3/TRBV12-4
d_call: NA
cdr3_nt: TGTGCCAGCAGTTTAGTAGCTAGCTCCACAGATACGCAGTATTTT
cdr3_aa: CASSLVASSTDTQYF

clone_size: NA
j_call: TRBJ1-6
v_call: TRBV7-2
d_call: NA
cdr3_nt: TGTGCCAGCAGCTTATGGAGACGGGGTGAAAATTCACCCCTCCACTTT
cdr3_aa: CASSLWRRGENSPLHF

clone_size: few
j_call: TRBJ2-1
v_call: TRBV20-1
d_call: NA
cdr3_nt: TGCAGTGCCACAGCCTTGGGATTCTGGGACAATGAGCAGTTCTTC
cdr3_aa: CSATALGFWDNEQFF

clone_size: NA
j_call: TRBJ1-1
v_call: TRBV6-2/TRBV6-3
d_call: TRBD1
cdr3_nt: TGTGCCACCCTGAGGGACAGGGACGTCACTGAAGCTTTCTTT
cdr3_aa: CATLRDRDVTEAFF

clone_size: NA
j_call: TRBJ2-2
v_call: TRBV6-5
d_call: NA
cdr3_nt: TGTGCCAGCTTCAAGGGCACCGGGGAGCTGTTTTTT
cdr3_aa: CASFKGTGELFF

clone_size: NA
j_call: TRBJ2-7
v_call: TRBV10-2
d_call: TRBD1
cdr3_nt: TGCGCCAGCAGTGAGAGGGGGCAGGGGTGGTACGAGCAGTACTTC
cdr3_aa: CASSERGQGWYEQYF

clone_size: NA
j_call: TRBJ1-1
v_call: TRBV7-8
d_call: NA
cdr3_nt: TGTGCCAGCAGCCACGGGGCAAACACTGAAGCTTTCTTT
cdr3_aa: CASSHGANTEAFF

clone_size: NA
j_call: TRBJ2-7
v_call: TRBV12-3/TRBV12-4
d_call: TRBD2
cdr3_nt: TGTGCCAGCAGTTTCGGGGGGGCATCCTACGAGCAGTACTTC
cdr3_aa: CASSFGGASYEQYF

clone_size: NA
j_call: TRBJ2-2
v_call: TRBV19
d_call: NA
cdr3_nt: TGTGCCAGTAAGAACCGGGGACACACCGGGGAGCTGTTTTTT
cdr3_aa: CASKNRGHTGELFF

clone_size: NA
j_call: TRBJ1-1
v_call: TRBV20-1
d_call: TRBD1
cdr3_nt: TGCAGTGCTAGAGAGACAGGGTTGGACACTGAAGCTTTCTTT
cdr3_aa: CSARETGLDTEAFF

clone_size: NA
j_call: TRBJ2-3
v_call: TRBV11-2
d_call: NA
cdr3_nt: TGTGCCAGCAGCTTAGTCGGGCGGTCAGGGGATACGCAGTATTTT
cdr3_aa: CASSLVGRSGDTQYF

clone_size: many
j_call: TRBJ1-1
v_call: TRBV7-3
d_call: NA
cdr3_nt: TGTGCCAGCAGCTTAATGGAGAACACTGAAGCTTTCTTT
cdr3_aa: CASSLMENTEAFF

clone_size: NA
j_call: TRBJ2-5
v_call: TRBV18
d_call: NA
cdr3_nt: TGTGCCAGCTCACCACTTGCACTCCAAGAGACCCAGTACTTC
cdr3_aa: CASSPLALQETQYF

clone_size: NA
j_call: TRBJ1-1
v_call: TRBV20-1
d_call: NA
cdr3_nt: TGCAGTGCAGACGACAGCGCCACTGAAGCTTTCTTT
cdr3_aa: CSADDSATEAFF

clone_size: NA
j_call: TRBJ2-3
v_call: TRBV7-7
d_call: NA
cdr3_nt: TGTGCTAGCAGCTCTCAGGACCCGCCGGATACGCAGTATTTT
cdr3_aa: CASSSQDPPDTQYF

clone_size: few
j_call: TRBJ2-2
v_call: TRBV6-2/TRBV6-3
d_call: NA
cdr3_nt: TGTGCCAGCGGACTTAATTGGAACACCGGGGAGCTGTTTTTT
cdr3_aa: CASGLNWNTGELFF

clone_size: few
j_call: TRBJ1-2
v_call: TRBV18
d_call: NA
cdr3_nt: TGTGCCAGCTCATTCGTCCCGAACTATGGCTACACCTTC
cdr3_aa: CASSFVPNYGYTF

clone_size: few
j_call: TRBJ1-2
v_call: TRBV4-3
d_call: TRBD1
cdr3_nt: TGCGCCAGCAGGCGACTGGACAGGGAGGCCTATGGCTACACCTTC
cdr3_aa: CASRRLDREAYGYTF

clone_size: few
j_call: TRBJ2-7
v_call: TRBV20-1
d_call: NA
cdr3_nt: TGCAGTGCTAGAGATAGTAGCCTCCACGAGCAGTACTTC
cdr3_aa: CSARDSSLHEQYF

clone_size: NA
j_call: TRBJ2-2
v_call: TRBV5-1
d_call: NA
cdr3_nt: TGCGCCAGCAGCTTGGCCCAGCTAAACACCGGGGAGCTGTTTTTT
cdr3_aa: CASSLAQLNTGELFF